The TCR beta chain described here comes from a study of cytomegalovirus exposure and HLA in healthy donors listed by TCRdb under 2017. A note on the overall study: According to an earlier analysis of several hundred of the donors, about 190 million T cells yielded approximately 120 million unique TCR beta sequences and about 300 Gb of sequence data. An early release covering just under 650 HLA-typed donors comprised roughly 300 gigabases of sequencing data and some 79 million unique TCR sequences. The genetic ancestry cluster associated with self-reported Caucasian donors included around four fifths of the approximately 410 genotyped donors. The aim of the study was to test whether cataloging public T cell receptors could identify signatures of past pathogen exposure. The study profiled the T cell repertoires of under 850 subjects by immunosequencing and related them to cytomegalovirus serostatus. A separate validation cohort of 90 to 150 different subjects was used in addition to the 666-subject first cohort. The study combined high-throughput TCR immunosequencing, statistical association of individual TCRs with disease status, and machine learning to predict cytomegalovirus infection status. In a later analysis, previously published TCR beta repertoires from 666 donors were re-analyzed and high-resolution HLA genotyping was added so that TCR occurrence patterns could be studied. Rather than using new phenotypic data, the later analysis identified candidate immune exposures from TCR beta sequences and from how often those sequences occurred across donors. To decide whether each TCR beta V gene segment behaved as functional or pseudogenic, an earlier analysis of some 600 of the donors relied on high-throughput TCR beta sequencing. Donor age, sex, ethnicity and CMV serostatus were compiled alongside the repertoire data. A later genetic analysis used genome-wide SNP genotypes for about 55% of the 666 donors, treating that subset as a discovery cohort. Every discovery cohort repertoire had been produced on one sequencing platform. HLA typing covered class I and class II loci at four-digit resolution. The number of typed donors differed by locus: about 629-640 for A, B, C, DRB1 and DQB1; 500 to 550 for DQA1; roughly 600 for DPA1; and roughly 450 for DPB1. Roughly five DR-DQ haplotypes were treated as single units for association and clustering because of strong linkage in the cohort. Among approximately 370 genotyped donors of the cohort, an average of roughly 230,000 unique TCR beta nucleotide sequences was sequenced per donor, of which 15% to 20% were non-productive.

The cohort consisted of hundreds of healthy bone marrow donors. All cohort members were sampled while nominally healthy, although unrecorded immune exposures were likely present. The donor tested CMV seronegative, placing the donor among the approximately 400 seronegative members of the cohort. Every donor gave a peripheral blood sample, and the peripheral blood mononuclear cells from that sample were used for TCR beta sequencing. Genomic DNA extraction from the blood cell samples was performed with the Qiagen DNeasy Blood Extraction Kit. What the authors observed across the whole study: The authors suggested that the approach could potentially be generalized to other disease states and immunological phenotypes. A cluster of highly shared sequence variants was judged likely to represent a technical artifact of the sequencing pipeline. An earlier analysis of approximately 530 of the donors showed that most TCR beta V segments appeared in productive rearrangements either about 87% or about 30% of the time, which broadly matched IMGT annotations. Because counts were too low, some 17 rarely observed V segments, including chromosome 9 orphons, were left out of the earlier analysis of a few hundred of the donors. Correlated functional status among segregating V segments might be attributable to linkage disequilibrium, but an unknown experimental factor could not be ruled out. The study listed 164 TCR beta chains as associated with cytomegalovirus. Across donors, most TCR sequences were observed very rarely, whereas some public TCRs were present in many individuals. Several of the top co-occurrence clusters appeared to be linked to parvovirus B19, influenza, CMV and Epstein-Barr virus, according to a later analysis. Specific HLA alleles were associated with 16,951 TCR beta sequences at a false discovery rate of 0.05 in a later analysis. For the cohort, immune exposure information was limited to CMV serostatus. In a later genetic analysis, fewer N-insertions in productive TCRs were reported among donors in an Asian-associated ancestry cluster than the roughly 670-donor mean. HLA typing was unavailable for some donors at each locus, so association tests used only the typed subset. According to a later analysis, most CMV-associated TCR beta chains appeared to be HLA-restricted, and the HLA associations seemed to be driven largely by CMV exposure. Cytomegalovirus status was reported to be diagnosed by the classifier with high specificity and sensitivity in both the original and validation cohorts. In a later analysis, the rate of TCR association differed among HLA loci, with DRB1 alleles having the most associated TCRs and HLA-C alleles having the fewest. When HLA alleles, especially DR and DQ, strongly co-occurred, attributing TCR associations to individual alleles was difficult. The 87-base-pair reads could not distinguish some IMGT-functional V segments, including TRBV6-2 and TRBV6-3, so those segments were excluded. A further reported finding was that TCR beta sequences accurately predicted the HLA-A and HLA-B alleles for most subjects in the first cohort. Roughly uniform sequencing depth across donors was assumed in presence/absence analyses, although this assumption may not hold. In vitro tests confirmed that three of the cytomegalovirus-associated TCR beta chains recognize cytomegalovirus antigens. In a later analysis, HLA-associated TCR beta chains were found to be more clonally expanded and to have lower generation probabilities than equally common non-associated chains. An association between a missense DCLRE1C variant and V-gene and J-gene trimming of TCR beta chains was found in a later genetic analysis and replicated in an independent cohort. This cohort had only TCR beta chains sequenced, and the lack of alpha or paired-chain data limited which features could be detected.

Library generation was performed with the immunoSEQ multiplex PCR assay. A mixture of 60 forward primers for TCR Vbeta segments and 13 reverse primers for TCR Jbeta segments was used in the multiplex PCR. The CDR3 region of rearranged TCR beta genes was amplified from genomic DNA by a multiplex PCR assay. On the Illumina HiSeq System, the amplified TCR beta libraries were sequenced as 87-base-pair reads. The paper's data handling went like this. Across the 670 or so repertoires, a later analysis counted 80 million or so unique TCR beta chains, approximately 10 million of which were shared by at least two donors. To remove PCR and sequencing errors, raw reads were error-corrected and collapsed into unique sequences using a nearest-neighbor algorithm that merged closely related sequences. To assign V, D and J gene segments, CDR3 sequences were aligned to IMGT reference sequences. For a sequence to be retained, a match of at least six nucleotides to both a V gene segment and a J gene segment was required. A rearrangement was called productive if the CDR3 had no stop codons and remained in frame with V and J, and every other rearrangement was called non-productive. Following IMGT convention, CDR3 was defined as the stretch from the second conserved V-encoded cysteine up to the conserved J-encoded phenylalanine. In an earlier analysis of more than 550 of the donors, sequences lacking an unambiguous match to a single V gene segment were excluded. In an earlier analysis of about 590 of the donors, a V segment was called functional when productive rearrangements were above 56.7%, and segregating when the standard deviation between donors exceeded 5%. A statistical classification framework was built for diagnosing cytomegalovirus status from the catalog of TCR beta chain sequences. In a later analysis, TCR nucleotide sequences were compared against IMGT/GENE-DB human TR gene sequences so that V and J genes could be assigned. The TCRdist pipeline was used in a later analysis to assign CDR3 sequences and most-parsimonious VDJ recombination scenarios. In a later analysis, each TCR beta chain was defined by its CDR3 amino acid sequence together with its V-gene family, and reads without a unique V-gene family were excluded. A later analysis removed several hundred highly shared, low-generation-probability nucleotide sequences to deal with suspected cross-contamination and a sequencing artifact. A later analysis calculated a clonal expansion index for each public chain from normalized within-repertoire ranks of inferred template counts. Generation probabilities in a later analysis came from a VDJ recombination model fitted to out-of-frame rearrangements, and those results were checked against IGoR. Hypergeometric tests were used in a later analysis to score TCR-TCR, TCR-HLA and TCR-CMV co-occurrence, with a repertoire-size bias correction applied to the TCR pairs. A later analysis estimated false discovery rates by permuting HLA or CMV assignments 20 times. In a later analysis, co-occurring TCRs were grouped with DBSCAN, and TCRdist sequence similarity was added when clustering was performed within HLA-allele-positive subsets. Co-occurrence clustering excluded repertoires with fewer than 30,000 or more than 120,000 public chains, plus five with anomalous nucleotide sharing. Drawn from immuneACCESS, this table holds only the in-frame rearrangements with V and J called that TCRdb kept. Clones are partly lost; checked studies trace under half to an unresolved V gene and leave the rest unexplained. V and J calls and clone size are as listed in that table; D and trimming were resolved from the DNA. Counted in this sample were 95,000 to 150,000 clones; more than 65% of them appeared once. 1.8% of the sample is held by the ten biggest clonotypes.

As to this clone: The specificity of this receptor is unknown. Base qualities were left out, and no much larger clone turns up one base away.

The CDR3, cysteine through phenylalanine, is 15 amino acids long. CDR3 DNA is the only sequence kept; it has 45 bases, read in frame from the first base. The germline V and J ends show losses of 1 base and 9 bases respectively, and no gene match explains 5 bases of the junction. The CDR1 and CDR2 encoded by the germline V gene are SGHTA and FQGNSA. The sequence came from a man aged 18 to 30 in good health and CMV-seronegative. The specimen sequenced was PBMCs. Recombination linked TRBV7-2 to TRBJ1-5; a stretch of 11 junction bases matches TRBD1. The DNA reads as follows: TGTGCCAGCAGCTTAGGGACAGGGGGCCAAAGGCCCCAGCATTTT. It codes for CASSLGTGGQRPQHF.